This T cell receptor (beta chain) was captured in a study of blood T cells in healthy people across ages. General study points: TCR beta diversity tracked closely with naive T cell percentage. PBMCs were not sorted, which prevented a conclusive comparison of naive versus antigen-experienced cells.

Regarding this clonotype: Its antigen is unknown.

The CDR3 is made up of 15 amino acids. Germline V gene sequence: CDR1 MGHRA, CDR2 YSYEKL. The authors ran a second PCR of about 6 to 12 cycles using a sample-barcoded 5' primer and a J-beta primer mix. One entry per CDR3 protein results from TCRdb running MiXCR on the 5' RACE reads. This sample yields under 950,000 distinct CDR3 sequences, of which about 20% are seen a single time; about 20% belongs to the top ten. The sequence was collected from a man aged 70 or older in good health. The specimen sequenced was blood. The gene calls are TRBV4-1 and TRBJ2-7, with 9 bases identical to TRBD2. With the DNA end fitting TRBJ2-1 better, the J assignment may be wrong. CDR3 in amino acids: CASSRPGLASDEQFF. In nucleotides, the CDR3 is TGCGCCAGCAGCCGCCCGGGACTAGCTTCCGATGAGCAGTTCTTC.